Each of the 28 T cell receptor beta chains below was sequenced from the same sample in a study of vaccination and CD4 T cells after COVID-19. Scientists ran DNA taken from cultured CD4+ T cells through the Oncomine TCR Beta short-read assay for sequencing. MiXCR, run by TCRdb on the PCR reads, gives a single entry per CDR3 protein. This table has about 1,400 distinct CDR3 sequences, roughly 13% appearing once. The treatment: approximately 11-day PBMC culture with coronavirus spike peptide pools or control peptides (ViraFEST assay). Collection of the unexposed donor's CD4+ T cells took place before the COVID-19 pandemic (2011-2018). Their antigens remain unidentified. Sequenced sample: CD4+ T cells from blood, cultured in vitro. The receptors derive from a human donor in good health.

By its share, this clonotype is medium-sized. The chain carries TRBV7-2 and TRBJ2-5, with 9 bases lining up with TRBD2. Trimming took 1 base from V and 5 from J; bases not matched to a gene: 5. The germline gives CDR1 SGHTA, CDR2 FQGNSA. This CDR3 comprises 15 residues. The CDR3: CASSLGGGARETQYF. For the CDR3, the DNA is TGTGCCAGCAGCTTAGGCGGGGGGGCCCGGGAGACCCAGTACTTC.

This chain uses TRBV5-1 with TRBJ1-1; unclear D gene. CDR1 and CDR2 (germline): SGHRS, YFSETQ. CDR3 length: 15 amino acids. Trimming stripped 1 base from V and 2 bases from J, with 12 bases between. The CDR3: CASSLIRGGNTEAFF. The CDR3 bases are TGCGCCAGCAGCTTGATCCGGGGAGGAAACACTGAAGCTTTCTTT.

This clonotype was recorded a few times. The chain is built from TRBV12-3 or TRBV12-4 and TRBJ2-7; D remains unclear. This CDR3 region has 15 residues. Trimming took off 1 base at V and 1 base at J, with 11 bases between the two ends. In DNA form, the CDR3 reads TGTGCCAGCAGTTTAGAACAAGGCTCATCCTACGAGCAGTACTTC. Translation gives CASSLEQGSSYEQYF.

Details on this clonotype: Because the CDR3 is missing its conserved closing phenylalanine or tryptophan, this is likely a read error. The chain employs TRBV18 and TRBJ1-1; 7 bases are shared with TRBD1. Germline V CDR1 and CDR2: KGHSH, LQKENI. V gave up 2 bases and J gave up 4 bases; unmatched junction bases: 13. This CDR3 has 17 residues. The DNA of the CDR3 is TGTGCCAGCTCACCAGGGCAGGGGGGAATGTGGAGCACTGAAGCTTTCTCT. Its translation: CASSPGQGGMWSTEAFS.

V usage is TRBV5-1 and J usage is TRBJ2-7; 11 bases match TRBD2. Germline V CDR1 and CDR2: SGHRS, YFSETQ. This CDR3 spans 14 amino acids. Trimming took 2 bases from V and 6 from J; bases not matched to a gene: 4. Written as DNA, the CDR3 is TGCGCCAGCAGCTTTAGCGGGGGGGGTTTCGAGCAGTACTTC. Its protein is CASSFSGGGFEQYF.

By proportion, this clonotype is medium-sized. V is TRBV20-1 and J is TRBJ2-3, with D unresolved. The CDR3 has 15 residues. Germline CDR1 is DFQATT and CDR2 is SNEGSKA (reference sequence). Trimming left V 6 bases short and J 3 bases short, with 19 bases between. This CDR3 is CSAGVPGSSTDTQYF. For the CDR3, the DNA is TGCAGTGCCGGTGTCCCGGGCTCAAGTACAGATACGCAGTATTTT.

This clonotype was counted only a few times. This rearrangement joins TRBV12-5 to TRBJ2-6; TRBD1 might be the D (5 bases). CDR3 size: 13 residues. Germline V lookup: CDR1 LGHNT, CDR2 FRNRAP. V shed 7 bases and J shed 1 base, with 5 bases lying between them. DNA of the CDR3: TGTGCTAGTGCAGGGTCTGGGGCCAACGTCCTGACTTTC. It codes for CASAGSGANVLTF.

This clonotype counts as large. V and J are TRBV20-1 and TRBJ1-2, with TRBD1 identical over 10 bases. The V gene's germline CDR1 is DFQATT and CDR2 SNEGSKA (reference sequence). J lost 6 bases, V lost 5 bases, and 6 bases had no gene match. This CDR3 has 13 amino acids. The CDR3 DNA reads TGCAGTGCTTGGGACAGGGGTTCGGATGGCTACACCTTC. Amino acids: CSAWDRGSDGYTF.

This chain joins TRBV9 and TRBJ1-1; D is unclear. V was shortened by 0 bases and J by 1 base, with 7 bases between the two germline ends. Germline V gives CDR1 SGDLS, CDR2 YYNGEE. The CDR3 is made up of 14 amino acids. CDR3 DNA sequence: TGTGCCAGCAGCGTAGTGGCCGGGAACACTGAAGCTTTCTTT. It yields the protein CASSVVAGNTEAFF.

This clonotype qualifies as large. The chain recombines TRBV24-1 with TRBJ2-3, with D possibly TRBD2 on 7 matching bases. The V end was cut by 5 bases, the J end by 9 bases, with 23 bases between. The CDR3 consists of 16 residues. The germline gives CDR1 KGHDR, CDR2 SFDVKD. CDR3 nucleotide sequence: TGTGCCACCAGTGCCTTAGGGGGGGAGACCAGCCGGACGCAGTATTTT. Translating gives CATSALGGETSRTQYF.

This clonotype is classed as medium-sized. V is TRBV6-2 or TRBV6-3 and J is TRBJ2-3; 11 bases line up with TRBD2. Germline CDR1 reads MNHEY; CDR2 reads SVGEGT. The CDR3 length is 14 residues. Trimming at V came to 4 bases and at J to 6 bases, leaving 3 bases not matched to a gene. The CDR3 bases are TGTGCCAGCAGTTCTAGCGGGGGGCGGGATACGCAGTATTTT. It codes for CASSSSGGRDTQYF.

In its sample, this clonotype was seen a few times. The chain is built from TRBV28 and TRBJ2-3; D not certain. Trimming took 4 bases from V and 6 from J, leaving 8 bases between them. There are 12 residues in the CDR3. Germline assignment: CDR1 MDHEN and CDR2 SYDVKM. The CDR3 sequence: CASSSRSDTQYF. CDR3 DNA: TGTGCCAGCAGTTCAAGATCCGATACGCAGTATTTT.

This clonotype qualifies as large (0.1 to 1%). The chain employs TRBV28 and TRBJ1-5, with D perhaps TRBD1 (5 bases). V was trimmed by 7 bases and J by 5 bases, leaving 21 bases between them. The germline V gene has CDR1 MDHEN and CDR2 SYDVKM. This CDR3 has 16 amino acids. The chain's CDR3 is CASKRRVGGYDQPQHF. DNA of the CDR3: TGTGCCAGCAAGAGGCGAGTCGGGGGGTACGATCAGCCCCAGCATTTT.

The gene calls are TRBV7-9 and TRBJ2-3, with D possibly being TRBD1 (6 bases). The V and J ends lost 3 bases and 2 bases respectively, with 15 bases between them. CDR1 SEHNR and CDR2 FQNEAQ come from the germline V gene (reference sequence). The CDR3 runs 16 residues. The CDR3 DNA sequence: TGTGCCAGCAGCTTCTTGGTGGCAGGGGCCACAGATACGCAGTATTTT. Its protein is CASSFLVAGATDTQYF.

For this clonotype: This may be a read error, as it is one base from a much larger clone. The CDR3 does not close with the conserved phenylalanine or tryptophan, likely indicating a read error. The DNA is omitted, as the CDR3 cannot be located on it reliably, and the CDR3 follows TCRdb's listing. V gene TRBV21-1 combines with J gene TRBJ2-7; the D call in the table, TRBD1, was not verified against the DNA. TRBV21-1 is reported as a pseudogene. The CDR3 region is 16 residues in length, termini included. This chain's CDR3 is CASIREDRGESYEQYL.

This rearrangement joins TRBV20-1 to TRBJ2-1, with 10 bases fitting TRBD2. V shed 1 base, J shed 0 bases, and the junction held 21 bases outside the gene matches. Germline loops: CDR1 DFQATT, CDR2 SNEGSKA (reference sequence). CDR3 length: 22 residues. The CDR3 DNA follows: TGCAGTGCTAGAGTTTGGACCTGGGGAAGCGGGAGGGTTTCTGGCTCCTACAATGAGCAGTTCTTC. This sequence encodes CSARVWTWGSGRVSGSYNEQFF.

This clonotype is large within its sample. The V call is TRBV20-1, the J call TRBJ2-5; TRBD2 aligns across 8 bases. The CDR3 is 13 amino acids. Germline V CDR1 and CDR2: DFQATT, SNEGSKA (reference sequence). Unmatched junction bases numbered 6, after V lost 4 bases and J lost 5 bases. CDR3 coding DNA: TGCAGTGCTATCGGGAGGGCCTTTGAGACCCAGTACTTC. Encoded protein: CSAIGRAFETQYF.

The J gene is TRBJ2-5, the V gene TRBV5-1; D is possibly TRBD2 (5 bases). This CDR3 is built from 14 residues. Trimming left V 5 bases short and J 2 bases short, with 13 bases between. Germline CDR1 SGHRS, CDR2 YFSETQ. The DNA for the CDR3 is TGCGCCAGCAGTGCCACGGGGAAACAAGAGACCCAGTACTTC. It yields the protein CASSATGKQETQYF.

This clonotype is medium-sized by share. The V gene is TRBV20-1, the J gene TRBJ2-3, with D hard to call. Trimming cost V 3 bases and J 0 bases, with 4 bases left between them. The CDR3 sequence is 12 residues long. Germline V lookup: CDR1 DFQATT, CDR2 SNEGSKA (reference sequence). CDR3 sequence (DNA): TGCAGTGCTAGTCCTAGCACAGATACGCAGTATTTT. This sequence encodes CSASPSTDTQYF.

This clonotype showed up just a few times. The chain employs TRBV20-1 and TRBJ2-3; TRBD2 is a possible D gene (6 bases). V was cut by 3 bases and J by 3 bases, with 22 bases left in between. The CDR3 totals 17 residues. Germline CDR1 DFQATT, CDR2 SNEGSKA (reference sequence). Here the CDR3 DNA reads TGCAGTGCTAGTGGGGGGAGCCAGGGTGGGGGGACAGATACGCAGTATTTT. The encoded protein is CSASGGSQGGGTDTQYF.

This clonotype counts as medium-sized. This rearrangement joins TRBV4-2 to TRBJ1-6; D is unclear. This CDR3 is 13 amino acids long. V lost 0 bases, J lost 10 bases, and 7 bases lay in between. CDR1 is LGHNA, CDR2 YNFKEQ, per germline. CDR3 bases: TGTGCCAGCAGCCAAGATGGGGAATCACCCCTCCACTTT. Translating gives CASSQDGESPLHF.

Relative to its sample, this clonotype is large (0.1 to 1%). The genes are TRBV10-3 and TRBJ2-5, with D possibly matching TRBD2 (7 bases). Trimming took off 11 bases at V and 5 bases at J, with 21 bases between the two ends. Germline V CDR1 and CDR2: ENHRY, SYGVKD. CDR3 length: 14 residues. The CDR3 spells CAVRPRGGGETQYF. The CDR3 coding sequence is TGTGCCGTGCGACCTAGGGGGGGCGGGGAGACCCAGTACTTC.

This clonotype was detected only a few times. The chain employs TRBV12-3 or TRBV12-4 and TRBJ1-1; D gene unclear. This CDR3 is built from 12 residues. Between the trimmed V and J ends, which lost 1 base and 10 bases, there was a span of 10 bases. The chain's CDR3 is CASSLVSQSAFF. CDR3 DNA sequence: TGTGCCAGCAGTTTAGTTAGCCAGTCAGCTTTCTTT.

This clonotype is labeled large. This chain connects TRBV20-1 to TRBJ1-2; 9 bases map to TRBD1. Germline loops: CDR1 DFQATT, CDR2 SNEGSKA (reference sequence). This CDR3 region has 14 residues. The junction had 5 bases not matched to a gene; V was cut back by 1 base and J by 5 bases. The CDR3 sequence: CSARALGQGYGYTF. DNA for the CDR3: TGCAGTGCTAGAGCTTTGGGACAGGGATATGGCTACACCTTC.

This clonotype occurred a few times. The genes are TRBV7-9 and TRBJ2-1; D not resolved. V was cut by 5 bases and J by 0 bases, with 11 bases left in between. Germline V CDR1 and CDR2: SEHNR, FQNEAQ (reference sequence). This CDR3 spans 15 amino acids. CDR3 coding DNA: TGTGCCAGCAGCCCGGGCCGAGCCTCCTACAATGAGCAGTTCTTC. Translation: CASSPGRASYNEQFF.

In this sample, this clonotype is large. The J gene is TRBJ1-2, the V gene TRBV6-1, with D tentatively TRBD1 (6 bases). Trimming shortened V by 10 bases and J by 8 bases, and 20 bases separated the two germline ends. The germline gives CDR1 MNHNS, CDR2 SASEGT. The CDR3 totals 13 residues. CDR3 sequence: CATQPGAGGGYTF. CDR3 bases: TGTGCCACACAGCCGGGGGCCGGCGGCGGCTACACCTTC.

By share of the sample, this clonotype is large. The chain recombines TRBV27 with TRBJ1-2; TRBD1 might be the D (5 bases). Germline loops: CDR1 MNHEY, CDR2 SMNVEV (reference sequence). The CDR3 runs 15 residues. The ends were cut back, 3 bases at V and 4 bases at J, with 15 bases in the middle. The CDR3 reads CASSLGPAYSYGYTF. In DNA form, the CDR3 reads TGTGCCAGCAGTTTGGGACCGGCCTACAGCTATGGCTACACCTTC.

Concerning this clonotype: The final CDR3 position lacks the conserved phenylalanine or tryptophan, pointing to a likely read error. This chain joins TRBV2 and TRBJ1-1, with 7 bases matching TRBD1. CDR3 length: 15 residues. Germline V CDR1 and CDR2: SNHLY, FYNNEI. Trimming at V came to 6 bases and at J to 4 bases, leaving 11 bases not matched to a gene. CDR3 amino acids: CASRNSQGVSTEAFS. The CDR3 DNA follows: TGTGCCAGCAGAAATTCTCAGGGGGTGAGCACTGAAGCTTTCTCT.